The 5 T cell receptor beta chains listed next were all sequenced from one sample in a study of T cell responses to AZD1222 COVID-19 vaccine. Measured with immunoSEQ multiplex PCR; TCRdb has only the in-frame clones, and not every one. In the table there are 150,000 to 200,000 clones, 85% to 95% of which are singletons. The material sequenced was peripheral blood, taken on day 0 of AZD1222 vaccination. The receptor set was obtained from an adult in good health.

The rearrangement joins TRBV5-3 to TRBJ1-1, with a tentative D call TRBD1 (5 bases). TRBV5-3 is designated an ORF whose function remains uncertain. CDR3 length: 11 residues. V lost 5 bases, J lost 5 bases, and 7 bases lay in between. In DNA, the CDR3 is TGTGCCAGAAGTTGGGGGACTGAAGCTTTCTTT. It codes for CARSWGTEAFF.

The rearrangement links TRBV30 to TRBJ1-5, with D possibly matching TRBD1 (6 bases). V was pared by 5 bases and J by 4 bases, with 12 bases between. CDR3 size: 13 residues. Looked up from germline, CDR1 is GTSNPN and CDR2 is SVGIG (reference sequence). The CDR3 here is CAWAGQINQPQHF. In DNA form, the CDR3 reads TGTGCCTGGGCGGGACAAATTAATCAGCCCCAGCATTTT.

This clone was picked up one time. DNA for the CDR3: TGTGCCAGCAGCGAACAGGGGGCGCTCAATGAGCAGTTCTTC. Its protein product is CASSEQGALNEQFF. This rearrangement joins TRBV5-6 to TRBJ2-1; 9 bases are a match to TRBD1. Germline loops: CDR1 SGHDT, CDR2 YYEEEE. J was trimmed by 6 bases and V by 4 bases; bases with no gene match: 5. CDR3 size: 14 residues.

This clone came up once. The sample has other DNA sequences that encode this CDR3 too. The rearrangement joins TRBV6-5 to TRBJ1-1, with D possibly being TRBD1 (5 bases). CDR1 and CDR2 from the germline V gene are MNHEY and SVGAGI. The CDR3 extends over 14 amino acids. The V and J ends lost 2 bases and 4 bases respectively, with 11 bases between them. DNA for the CDR3: TGTGCCAGCAGTTACGGGAGGGGTGGCACTGAAGCTTTCTTT. This codes for CASSYGRGGTEAFF.

This clone was detected only once. This chain connects TRBV28 to TRBJ2-7, with no clear D. The V gene's germline CDR1 is MDHEN and CDR2 SYDVKM. Trimming took off 6 bases at V and 7 bases at J, with 13 bases between the two ends. CDR3 length equals 12 residues. CDR3 coding DNA: TGTGCCAGCAGCTTCCGACTGGGAGAGCAGTACTTC. Its protein is CASSFRLGEQYF.